There are a few counts of the clone carrying this T cell receptor beta chain. This sample stems from a study of glioma-infiltrating T cells after dendritic cell vaccination. Time point defined: after dendritic cell vaccination, including at tumor progression/relapse. Isocitrate dehydrogenase mutation was absent in all glioblastoma patients. Amplification used 60 V beta primers and 13 J beta primers. TCRdb keeps only in-frame clones here, not all; method: immunoSEQ multiplex PCR. The top ten clones hold 8.5% of a sample with 85,000 to 100,000 clones, roughly 85% of them seen once. The source is a human donor with glioblastoma. This material consisted of blood, taken after dendritic cell vaccination.

CDR3 loop: CASSGDRGIGNTIYF. The CDR3 coding sequence is TGTGCCAGCAGTGGGGACAGGGGGATCGGAAACACCATATATTTT. The V and J genes are TRBV2 and TRBJ1-3; 11 bases are shared with TRBD1. The J segment lost 4 bases and the V segment lost 4 bases, leaving 3 bases of the junction unmatched. Germline CDR1 reads SNHLY; CDR2 reads FYNNEI. The CDR3 contains 15 residues.